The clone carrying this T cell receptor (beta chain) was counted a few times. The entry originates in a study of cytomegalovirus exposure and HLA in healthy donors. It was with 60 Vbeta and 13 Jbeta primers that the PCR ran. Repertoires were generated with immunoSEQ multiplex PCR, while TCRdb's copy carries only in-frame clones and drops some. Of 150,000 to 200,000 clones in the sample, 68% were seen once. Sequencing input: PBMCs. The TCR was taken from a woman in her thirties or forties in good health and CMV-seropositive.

CDR3 nucleotides: TGTGCCAGCAGTTTAGGAGACAGGGGGCGGGAAAAACTGTTTTTT. Translating it yields CASSLGDRGREKLFF. The chain uses TRBV28 and TRBJ1-4; 10 bases line up with TRBD1. V shed 2 bases and J 8 bases; nucleotides not matched to a gene: 5. Per the germline V gene, CDR1 is MDHEN and CDR2 is SYDVKM. The CDR3 is 15 residues long.